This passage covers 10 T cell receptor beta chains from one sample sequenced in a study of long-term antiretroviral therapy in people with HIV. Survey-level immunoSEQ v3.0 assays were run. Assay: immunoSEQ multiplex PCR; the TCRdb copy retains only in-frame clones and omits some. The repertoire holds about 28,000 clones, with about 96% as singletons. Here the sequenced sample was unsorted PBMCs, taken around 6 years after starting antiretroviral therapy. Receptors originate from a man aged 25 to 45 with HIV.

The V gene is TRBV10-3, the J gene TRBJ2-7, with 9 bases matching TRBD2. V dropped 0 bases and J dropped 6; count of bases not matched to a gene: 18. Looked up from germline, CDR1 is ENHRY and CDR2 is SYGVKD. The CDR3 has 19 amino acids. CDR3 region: CAISESSRGRLAGLGEQYF. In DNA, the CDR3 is TGTGCCATCAGTGAGTCTTCTCGGGGGCGGCTAGCGGGACTTGGCGAGCAGTACTTC.

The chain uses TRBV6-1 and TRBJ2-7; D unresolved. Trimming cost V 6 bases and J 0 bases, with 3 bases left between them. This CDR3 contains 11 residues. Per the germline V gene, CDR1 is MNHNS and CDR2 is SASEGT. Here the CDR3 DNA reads TGTGCCAGCAGGATCTCCTACGAGCAGTACTTC. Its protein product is CASRISYEQYF.

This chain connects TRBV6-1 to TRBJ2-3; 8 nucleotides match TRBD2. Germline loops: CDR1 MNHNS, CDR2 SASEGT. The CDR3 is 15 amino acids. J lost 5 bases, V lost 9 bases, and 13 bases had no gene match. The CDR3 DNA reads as TGTGCCAGAGGAGGGCCGGGGGGGGTCCTAGATACGCAGTATTTT. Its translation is CARGGPGGVLDTQYF.

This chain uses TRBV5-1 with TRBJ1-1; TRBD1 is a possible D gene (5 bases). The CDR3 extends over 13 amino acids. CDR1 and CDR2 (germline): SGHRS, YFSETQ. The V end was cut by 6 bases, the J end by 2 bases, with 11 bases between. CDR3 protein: CASTPGVNTEAFF. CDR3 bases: TGCGCCAGCACCCCGGGGGTTAACACTGAAGCTTTCTTT.

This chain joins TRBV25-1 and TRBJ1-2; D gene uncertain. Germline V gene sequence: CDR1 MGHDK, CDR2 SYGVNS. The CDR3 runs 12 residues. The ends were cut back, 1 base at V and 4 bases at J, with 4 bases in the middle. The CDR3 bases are TGTGCCAGCAGTGAATTAGGCTATGGCTACACCTTC. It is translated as CASSELGYGYTF.

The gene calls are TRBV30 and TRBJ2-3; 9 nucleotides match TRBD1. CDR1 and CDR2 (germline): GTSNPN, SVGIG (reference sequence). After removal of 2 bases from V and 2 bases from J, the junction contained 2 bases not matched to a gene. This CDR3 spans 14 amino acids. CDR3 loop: CAWSRDRDTDTQYF. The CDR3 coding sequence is TGTGCCTGGAGTAGGGACAGGGACACAGATACGCAGTATTTT.

The CDR3 DNA follows: TGTGCCAGCAGCCTCTTCGTCCGGGGACTAGCGGGGAACAATGAGCAGTTCTTC. Its translation is CASSLFVRGLAGNNEQFF. The genes are TRBV11-2 and TRBJ2-1; 13 bases match TRBD2. The CDR3 runs to 18 residues. The V segment lost 5 bases and the J segment 5 bases; nucleotides outside the gene matches: 12. CDR1 and CDR2 (germline): SGHAT, FQNNGV. Supplemented by reference TRBV11-2 and TRBJ2-1, the full variable domain reads EAGVAQSPRYKIIEKRQSVAFWCNPISGHATLYWYQQILGQGPKLLIQFQNNGVVDDSQLPKDRFSAERLKGVDSTLKIQPAKLEDSAVYLCASSLFVRGLAGNNEQFFGPGTRLTVL.

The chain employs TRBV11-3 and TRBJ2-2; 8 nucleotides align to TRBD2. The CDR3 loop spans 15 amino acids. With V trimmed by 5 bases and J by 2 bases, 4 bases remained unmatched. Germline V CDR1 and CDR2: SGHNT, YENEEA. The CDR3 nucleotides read TGTGCCAGCAGCCCGGGAGGGGTCAACACCGGGGAGCTGTTTTTT. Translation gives CASSPGGVNTGELFF.

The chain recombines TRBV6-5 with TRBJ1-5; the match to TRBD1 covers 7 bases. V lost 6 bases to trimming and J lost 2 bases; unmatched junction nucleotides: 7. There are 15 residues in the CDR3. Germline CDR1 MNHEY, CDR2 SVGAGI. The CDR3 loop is CASSYRQGGNQPQHF. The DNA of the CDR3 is TGTGCCAGCAGCTATCGACAGGGAGGCAATCAGCCCCAGCATTTT.

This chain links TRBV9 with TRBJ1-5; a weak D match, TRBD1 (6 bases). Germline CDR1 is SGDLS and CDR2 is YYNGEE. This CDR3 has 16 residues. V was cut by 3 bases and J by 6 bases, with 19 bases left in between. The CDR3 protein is CASSAPRQGYGQPQHF. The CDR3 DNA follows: TGTGCCAGCAGCGCCCCCCGGCAGGGGTATGGTCAGCCCCAGCATTTT.